Listed below are T cell receptor beta chains from one sample, sequenced in a study of beta chain features in type 1 diabetes. TCRdb's copy holds only in-frame clones and misses some; the assay was immunoSEQ multiplex PCR. The table shows roughly 340,000 clones, with roughly 13% occurring only once. Sample: naive CD4+ T cells from blood. These receptors originate from a woman aged 18-30 years with type 1 diabetes. Each CDR3 is given without its conserved first and last residue. The listing skips clone size in some rows; elsewhere it reads once, few, many or a size class.

ASTGGWSNQPQH	TRBV28	TRBJ1-5	.
ASSRGFNLVREKLF	TRBV21-1	TRBJ1-4	few
ASSRPSGNQETQY	TRBV4-1	TRBJ2-5	.
AWSRAGASIYEQY	TRBV30	TRBJ2-7	.
ASSARTRGTYEQY	TRBV2	TRBJ2-7	.
SVEKGANTEAF	TRBV29-1	TRBJ1-1	few
ASGPPGLGGYT	TRBV7-2	TRBJ1-2	.
SVEDTQY	TRBV29-1	TRBJ2-3	.
ASSPPQGRSTDTQY	TRBV7-9	TRBJ2-3	.
ASSQYNEQF	TRBV6-5	TRBJ2-1	.
ASSAGQGDSGPQH	TRBV9	TRBJ1-5	.
SVQPGAGELF	TRBV29-1	TRBJ2-2	few
ASSIGGGIKETQY	TRBV19	TRBJ2-5	few
AWSRGLAGPYEQY	TRBV30	TRBJ2-7	.
ASSWGLGGDDTQY	TRBV7-2	TRBJ2-3	few
ASNRDTYSYEQY	TRBV2	TRBJ2-7	few
ASSPRRLF	TRBV7-9	TRBJ2-1	few
ASSPGQTYEQY	TRBV5-1	TRBJ2-7	.
ASSSGNREGYT	TRBV7-2	TRBJ1-2	few
ASSEQATNEKLF	TRBV7-2	TRBJ1-4	few
AWRGTWVYEQY	TRBV30	TRBJ2-7	few
ASSLDRDTEAF	TRBV7-2	TRBJ1-1	.
SVVGQGPYEQY	TRBV29-1	.	few
ASSRTGEDYQPQH	TRBV5-1	TRBJ1-5	few
ASSLVLEQF	TRBV7-2	TRBJ2-1	.
ASLLAGGREQY	TRBV6-6	TRBJ2-7	few
AWSVQPGRNYYGYT	TRBV30	TRBJ1-2	.
ASSPRRTDYTGELF	TRBV9	TRBJ2-2	.
ASDRGGELF	TRBV7-9	TRBJ2-2	.
ASCPKTGLTGANVLT	TRBV28	TRBJ2-6	.
AWIARAGELF	TRBV30	TRBJ2-2	few
ASSQGARRGSNEQF	TRBV5-4	TRBJ2-1	few
ASSFPGLRGYT	TRBV27	TRBJ1-2	few
ASRSTGLAGSTDTQY	TRBV2	TRBJ2-3	.
AWRASGGTGQF	TRBV30	TRBJ2-1	few
ATSRRQNHNSPLH	TRBV15	TRBJ1-6	.
ASSHPTTMGRNQPQH	TRBV4-1	TRBJ1-5	.
AISERTGGQGTEAF	TRBV10-3	TRBJ1-1	.
ASSEVAEQY	TRBV6-1	TRBJ2-7	few
ASSSKTPRDSYGYT	TRBV27	TRBJ1-2	.
ASSQGGWGTGGVYEQY	TRBV4-1	TRBJ2-7	.
ASSQDTGQRNGYT	TRBV4-3	TRBJ1-2	few
ASSTTSGSYTDTQY	TRBV11-2	TRBJ2-3	few
ASSWGGLAGRS	TRBV5-4	TRBJ2-3	.
ASSWSSYEQY	TRBV11-1	TRBJ2-7	once
ASSQPRTRPGELF	TRBV4-1	TRBJ2-2	.
ASSPQTALNTEAF	TRBV5-1	TRBJ1-1	few
ASSPETLVRNEQF	TRBV18	TRBJ2-1	few
ASSFRDSGGAETQY	TRBV6-6	TRBJ2-5	.
SVRATMGEKLF	TRBV29-1	TRBJ1-4	few
ASSFPQDLDGPNEQF	TRBV7-9	TRBJ2-1	few
ASSLETPNTEAF	TRBV7-2	TRBJ1-1	few
ASSPGGAGQF	TRBV18	TRBJ2-1	few
ASSPQTGRGYGYT	TRBV18	TRBJ1-2	.
ATYGGQGFGEQF	TRBV15	TRBJ2-1	.